This section outlines one TCR beta chain sequence together with its context. No antigen is known for it. Different DNA sequences within this sample yield the same CDR3. This specimen belongs to a study of OX40 agonist ivuxolimab in advanced cancers. Overall study context: While on treatment, patients had intravenous ivuxolimab at 0.01 to 10 mg/kg every 2 weeks. The study's findings and limits: Both blood CD4+ and CD8+ T cells showed clonal growth by week 6 at 0.1 to 3.0 mg/kg.

Trimming left V 4 bases short and J 4 bases short, with 14 bases between. The CDR3 sequence is 14 residues long. Germline loops: CDR1 SGHNT, CDR2 YYREEE (reference sequence). Repertoires were generated with immunoSEQ multiplex PCR, while TCRdb's copy carries only in-frame clones and drops some. The table records tens of thousands of clones, roughly 87% of them present only once. This TCR was sampled from an adult with an advanced solid tumor such as melanoma, head and neck, liver or kidney cancer. The sequences come from CD4+ or CD8+ T cells sorted from blood, collected in a trial of the OX40 agonist ivuxolimab. The rearrangement uses TRBV5-4 and TRBJ2-5, with a weak D call TRBD1 (6 bases). CDR3 residues: CASSDARGLETQYF. DNA of the CDR3: TGTGCCAGCAGCGACGCTAGGGGGTTAGAGACCCAGTACTTC.